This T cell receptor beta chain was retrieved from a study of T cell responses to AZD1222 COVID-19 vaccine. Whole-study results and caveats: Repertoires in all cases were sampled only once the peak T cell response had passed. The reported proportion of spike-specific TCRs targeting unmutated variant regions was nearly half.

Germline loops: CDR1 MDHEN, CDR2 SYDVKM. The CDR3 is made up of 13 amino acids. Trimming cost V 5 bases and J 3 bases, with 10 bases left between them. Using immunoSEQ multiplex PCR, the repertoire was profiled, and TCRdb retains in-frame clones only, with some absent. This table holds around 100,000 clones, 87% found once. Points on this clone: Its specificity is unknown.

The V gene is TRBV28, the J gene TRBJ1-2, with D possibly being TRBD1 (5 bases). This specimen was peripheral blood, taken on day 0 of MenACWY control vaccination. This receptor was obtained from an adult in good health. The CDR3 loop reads CASSIGGYYGYTF. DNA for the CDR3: TGTGCCAGCAGTATCGGGGGTTACTATGGCTACACCTTC.